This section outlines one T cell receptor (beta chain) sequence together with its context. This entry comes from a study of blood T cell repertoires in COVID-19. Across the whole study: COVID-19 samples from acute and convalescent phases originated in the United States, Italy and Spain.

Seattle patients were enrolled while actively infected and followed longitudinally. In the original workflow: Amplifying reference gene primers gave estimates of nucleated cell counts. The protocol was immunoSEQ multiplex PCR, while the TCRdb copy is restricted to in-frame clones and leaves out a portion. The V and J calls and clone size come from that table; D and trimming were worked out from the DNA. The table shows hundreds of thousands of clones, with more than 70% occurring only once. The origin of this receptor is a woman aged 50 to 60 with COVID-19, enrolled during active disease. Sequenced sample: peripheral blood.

The CDR3 bases are TGCGCCAGCAGCTTGACAGGGGGGGTATTGGGGCCCCAGCATTTT. Translating gives CASSLTGGVLGPQHF. This rearrangement joins TRBV5-1 to TRBJ1-5; 8 bases fit TRBD1. V trimming: 1 base; J trimming: 9 bases; junction bases outside the gene matches: 9. This CDR3 is 15 amino acids long. Germline loops: CDR1 SGHRS, CDR2 YFSETQ.